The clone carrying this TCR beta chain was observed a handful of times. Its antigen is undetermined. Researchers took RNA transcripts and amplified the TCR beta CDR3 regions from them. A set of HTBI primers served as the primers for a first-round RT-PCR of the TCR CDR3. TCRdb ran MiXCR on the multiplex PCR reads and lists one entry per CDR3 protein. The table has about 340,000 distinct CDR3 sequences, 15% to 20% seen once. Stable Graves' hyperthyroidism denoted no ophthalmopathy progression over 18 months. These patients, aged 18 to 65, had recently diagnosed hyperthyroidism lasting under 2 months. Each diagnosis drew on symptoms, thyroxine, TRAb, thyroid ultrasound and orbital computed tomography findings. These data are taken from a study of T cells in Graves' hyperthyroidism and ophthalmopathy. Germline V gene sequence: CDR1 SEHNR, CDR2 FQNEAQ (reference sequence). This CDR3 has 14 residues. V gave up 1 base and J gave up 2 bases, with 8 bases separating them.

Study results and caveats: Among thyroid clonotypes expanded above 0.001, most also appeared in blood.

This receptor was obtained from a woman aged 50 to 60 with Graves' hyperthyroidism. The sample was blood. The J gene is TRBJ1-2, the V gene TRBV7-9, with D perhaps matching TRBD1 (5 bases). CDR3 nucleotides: TGTGCCAGCAGCTTAGTTACAGGAAACTATGGCTACACCTTC. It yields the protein CASSLVTGNYGYTF. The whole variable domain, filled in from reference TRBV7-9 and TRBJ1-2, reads DTGVSQNPRHKITKRGQNVTFRCDPISEHNRLYWYRQTLGQGPEFLTYFQNEAQLEKSRLLSDRFSAERPKGSFSTLEIQRTEQGDSAMYLCASSLVTGNYGYTFGSGTRLTVV.